The source of this T cell receptor (beta chain) is a study of blood T cell repertoires in COVID-19. Across the study: The United States, Italy and Spain were the sources of the acute and convalescent COVID-19 samples. From T cells, B-cell-depleted T cells, or PBMCs came the material, which was cDNA or gDNA.

The CDR3 is 15 residues long. CDR1 is MNHEY, CDR2 SMNVEV, per germline (reference sequence). J gave up 5 bases and V 2 bases, and 5 bases lay outside the gene matches. In the source study's methods: Amplification with reference gene primers provided the estimates of nucleated cell counts. Assay: immunoSEQ multiplex PCR; the TCRdb copy retains only in-frame clones and omits some. That table is the source of V, J and clone size, and D and trimming were worked out from the DNA. This sample has approximately 140,000 clones; about three quarters occur once, and the top ten carry 10% to 15%. This receptor was identified in a man older than 75 with acute or convalescent COVID-19. V and J are TRBV27 and TRBJ2-2; TRBD2 aligns across 7 bases. The sample was peripheral blood. CDR3: CASSLGRRGTGELFF. CDR3 bases: TGTGCCAGCAGTTTAGGGCGGCGGGGGACCGGGGAGCTGTTTTTT.